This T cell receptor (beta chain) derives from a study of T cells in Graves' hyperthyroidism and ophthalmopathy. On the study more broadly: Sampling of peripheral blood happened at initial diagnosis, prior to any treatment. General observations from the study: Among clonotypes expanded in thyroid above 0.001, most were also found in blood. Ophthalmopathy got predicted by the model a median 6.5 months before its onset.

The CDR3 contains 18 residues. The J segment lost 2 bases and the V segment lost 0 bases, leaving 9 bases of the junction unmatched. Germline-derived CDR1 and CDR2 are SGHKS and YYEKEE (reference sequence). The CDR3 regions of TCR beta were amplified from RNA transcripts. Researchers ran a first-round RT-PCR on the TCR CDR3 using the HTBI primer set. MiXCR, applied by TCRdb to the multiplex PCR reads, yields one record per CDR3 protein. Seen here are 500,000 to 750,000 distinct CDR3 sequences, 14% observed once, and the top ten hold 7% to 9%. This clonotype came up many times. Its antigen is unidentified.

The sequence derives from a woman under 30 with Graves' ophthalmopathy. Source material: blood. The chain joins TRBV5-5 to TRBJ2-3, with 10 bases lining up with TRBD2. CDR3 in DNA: TGTGCCAGCAGCTTGGGGCTAGCGGGAGAGGGGCTCACAGATACGCAGTATTTT. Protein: CASSLGLAGEGLTDTQYF.